This TCR beta chain was identified in a study of CD8 T cells in ankylosing spondylitis. Whole-study results and caveats: Among TCR beta sequences, a motif of about 8 highly homologous variants appeared characteristic of ankylosing spondylitis blood. Matched ankylosing spondylitis synovial fluid reportedly showed significant enrichment of disease-linked clones. In synovial fluid and blood from reactive arthritis, some motif variants were previously reported. Disease-associated clonotypes exhibited CD8+ identity and were relatively infrequent in peripheral blood.

This clonotype was seen a handful of times. The antigen is undetermined. With molecular barcodes, quantitative 5'-RACE was used to make the TCR beta libraries. In TCRdb, the 5' RACE reads were re-called with MiXCR into one record per CDR3 protein. In the table there are around 770,000 distinct CDR3 sequences, around 11% of which are singletons. This sequence was found in a male donor with ankylosing spondylitis. Material for sequencing was blood, either unsorted or a sorted T cell fraction (not recorded which).

The DNA for the CDR3 is TGTGCCAGCAGCTCAGAGAGGCTCCTGGACCATTATACGCAGTATTTT. Its translation is CASSSERLLDHYTQYF. V gene TRBV12-3 or TRBV12-4 combines with J gene TRBJ2-3; no clear D gene. Trimming took off 6 bases at V and 7 bases at J, with 23 bases between the two ends. The CDR3 consists of 16 residues.